This T cell receptor (beta chain) stems from a study of CD8+CD57+ T cells in acquired aplastic anemia. In the study overall: Sorted CD4+ and CD8+ cells yielded DNA averaging around 3.2 ug. The average read count for CD4+ cells in healthy donors was around 11 million. Overall study findings and caveats: Found in both controls and patients were around 29 CD8+ CDR3 sequences.

Germline V gene data show CDR1 as SQVTM and CDR2 as ANQGSEA. V was shortened by 3 bases and J by 0 bases, with 13 bases between the two germline ends. This CDR3 has 15 residues. Remarks on this clonotype: Its matching antigen is unknown.

The TCR beta profiling, which covered VDJ combination and CDR3 sequence, was carried out using genomic DNA as the template. In TCRdb, the reads were re-called with MiXCR into one record per CDR3 protein. The sample shows some 190,000 distinct CDR3 sequences, about 47% of them seen only once. The V gene is TRBV29-1, the J gene TRBJ2-3; maybe TRBD1 (5 bases). This clonotype originated in a human donor in good health. Material for sequencing was sorted CD4+, CD8+, or CD8+CD57+ T cells (not recorded which) from PBMCs. The chain's CDR3 is CSVDSPGHSTDTQYF. The CDR3 DNA follows: TGCAGCGTTGACAGCCCCGGACATAGCACAGATACGCAGTATTTT.